This TCR beta chain was observed in a study of PD-1 blockade in classical Hodgkin lymphoma. Study-level results: The CD4+ diversity rise by C4D1 was clearest in complete responders. According to reports, newly diagnosed patients had lower baseline TCR diversity than healthy donors, and relapsed/refractory patients had lower baseline TCR diversity still. Newly diagnosed patients had diversity similar to the baseline diversity of complete responders. Nivolumab initiated under 1 year post-ASCT led to patient exclusion.

Here immunoSEQ multiplex PCR was the method, and the copy in TCRdb shows in-frame clones only, minus some. Of under 130,000 clones listed, 89% are singletons. This clone appeared once. Its antigen remains unknown. Time point noted: cycle 4 day 1 (C4D1), after five to seven weeks of nivolumab. Relapse was seen in all patients after autologous stem cell transplantation, and brentuximab vedotin exposure was variable. The specimen was peripheral blood mononuclear cells (PBMCs), collected before the fourth cycle of nivolumab. This clonotype originated in a human donor with classical Hodgkin lymphoma.

As DNA, the CDR3 is TGTGCCACCAGCAGAGATTGGCGGTCACAGGAGTATTTT. Translating it yields CATSRDWRSQEYF. The chain uses TRBV15 and TRBJ2-3, with D possibly being TRBD1 (5 bases). CDR1 is LNHNV and CDR2 is YYDKDF in the germline V gene (reference sequence). This CDR3 is built from 13 residues. V was clipped by 0 bases and J by 13 bases, with 14 bases between them. The full variable domain, in which reference TRBV15 and TRBJ2-3 provide the parts outside the CDR3, is DAMVIQNPRYQVTQFGKPVTLSCSQTLNHNVMYWYQQKSSQAPKLLFHYYDKDFNNEADTPDNFQSRRPNTSFCFLDIRSPGLGDTAMYLCATSRDWRSQEYFGPGTRLTVL.